This passage covers 28 T cell receptor beta chains from one sample sequenced in a study of blood T cell repertoires in COVID-19. Profiling relied on immunoSEQ multiplex PCR, and the TCRdb table lists in-frame clones only, not all of them. The repertoire holds over 350,000 clones, with about 89% as singletons. Sequencing was performed on peripheral blood. The source is a woman aged 30 to 39 with acute or convalescent COVID-19.

The rearrangement uses TRBV2 and TRBJ1-2; D is unresolved. CDR1 SNHLY and CDR2 FYNNEI come from the germline V gene. Trimming stripped 6 bases from V and 3 bases from J, with 11 bases between. The CDR3 length is 13 residues. The CDR3 DNA follows: TGTGCCAGCAGCGCCGGGCGGGACTATGGCTACACCTTC. It translates to CASSAGRDYGYTF. Together with reference TRBV2 and TRBJ1-2, the CDR3 gives the full variable domain: EPEVTQTPSHQVTQMGQEVILRCVPISNHLYFYWYRQILGQKVEFLVSFYNNEISEKSEIFDDQFSVERPDGSNFTLKIRSTKLEDSAMYFCASSAGRDYGYTFGSGTRLTVV.

This sequence joins TRBV27 and TRBJ2-1; D call uncertain. The CDR3 is 12 amino acids. V gave up 4 bases and J gave up 5 bases, with 6 bases separating them. CDR1 and CDR2 from the germline V gene are MNHEY and SMNVEV (reference sequence). The CDR3 coding sequence is TGTGCCAGCAGTTATCTAAACAATGAGCAGTTCTTC. Translated: CASSYLNNEQFF.

J is TRBJ1-6 and V is TRBV6-5; no firm D call. This CDR3 has 13 amino acids. With 5 bases removed from V and 9 bases from J, the gap between germline ends came to 11 bases. Germline V gives CDR1 MNHEY, CDR2 SVGAGI. In DNA, the CDR3 is TGTGCCAGCAGTCCCACTTACGGTTCACCCCTCCACTTT. This sequence encodes CASSPTYGSPLHF.

J is TRBJ2-7 and V is TRBV5-4; the match to TRBD2 covers 7 bases. V shed 4 bases, J shed 3 bases, and the junction held 10 bases outside the gene matches. The CDR3 consists of 15 residues. Per the germline V gene, CDR1 is SGHNT and CDR2 is YYREEE (reference sequence). CDR3 sequence reads: CASSRWGGRLYEQYF. CDR3 DNA sequence: TGTGCCAGCAGCAGATGGGGGGGGAGGCTCTACGAGCAGTACTTC. Using reference TRBV5-4 and TRBJ2-7 for the parts outside the CDR3, the full variable domain is ETGVTQSPTHLIKTRGQQVTLRCSSQSGHNTVSWYQQALGQGPQFIFQYYREEENGRGNFPPRFSGLQFPNYSSELNVNALELDDSALYLCASSRWGGRLYEQYFGPGTRLTVT.

J is TRBJ1-6 and V is TRBV4-1; D unresolved. V was shortened by 0 bases and J by 9 bases, with 12 bases between the two germline ends. The CDR3 is 15 amino acids. Per germline, CDR1 MGHRA and CDR2 YSYEKL. The CDR3 DNA reads as TGCGCCAGCAGCCAAGACTCGAGGGCTGGTTCACCCCTCCACTTT. It codes for CASSQDSRAGSPLHF.

The chain combines TRBV28 with TRBJ1-2; 10 bases match TRBD1. CDR1 and CDR2 from the germline V gene are MDHEN and SYDVKM. CDR3 length: 15 amino acids. V lost 6 bases, J lost 2 bases, and 6 bases stayed unmatched. DNA for the CDR3: TGTGCCAGCAGGCCCCCGGGACAGGGGAACTATGGCTACACCTTC. Translation: CASRPPGQGNYGYTF.

This rearrangement joins TRBV5-5 to TRBJ1-4, with 9 bases identical to TRBD1. Germline V gene lookup returns CDR1 SGHKS and CDR2 YYEKEE (reference sequence). Trimming at V came to 2 bases and at J to 3 bases, leaving 2 bases not matched to a gene. The CDR3 sequence is 15 residues long. The CDR3 DNA reads as TGTGCCAGCAGCTTAACAGGGGGCTCTAATGAAAAACTGTTTTTT. This gives the protein CASSLTGGSNEKLFF.

V is TRBV27 and J is TRBJ2-3, with D unresolved. From germline, CDR1 is MNHEY and CDR2 SMNVEV (reference sequence). The CDR3 sequence is 14 residues long. Trimming shortened V by 5 bases and J by 3 bases, and 12 bases separated the two germline ends. CDR3 in amino acids: CASSIVFPTDTQYF. The CDR3 nucleotides read TGTGCCAGCAGTATAGTCTTTCCGACAGATACGCAGTATTTT.

The chain carries TRBV30 and TRBJ1-2; TRBD1 aligns across 11 bases. Germline CDR1 reads GTSNPN; CDR2 reads SVGIG (reference sequence). There are 14 residues in the CDR3. Trimming cost V 3 bases and J 4 bases; bases outside gene matches: 4. CDR3 sequence: CAWSLGQGAYGYTF. The CDR3 DNA reads TGTGCCTGGAGCCTTGGACAGGGGGCCTATGGCTACACCTTC.

This rearrangement joins TRBV5-1 to TRBJ2-1; 7 nucleotides line up with TRBD1. Germline CDR1 SGHRS, CDR2 YFSETQ. With V trimmed by 3 bases and J by 7 bases, 4 bases remained unmatched. CDR3 length: 13 residues. The CDR3 DNA follows: TGCGCCAGCAGCTCCGACAGGGTTAATGAGCAGTTCTTC. Translating gives CASSSDRVNEQFF.

The rearrangement joins TRBV6-5 to TRBJ2-7; possibly TRBD2 for D (6 bases). Germline values: CDR1 MNHEY, CDR2 SVGAGI. Trimming shortened V by 2 bases and J by 3 bases, and 14 bases separated the two germline ends. The CDR3 length is 15 residues. CDR3 amino acids: CASSYTAGTHYEQYF. The CDR3 bases are TGTGCCAGCAGTTACACAGCCGGGACTCACTACGAGCAGTACTTC.

This clone was found a few times. This chain links TRBV2 with TRBJ2-7; D is unclear. V lost 4 bases, J lost 3 bases, and 7 bases lay in between. This CDR3 region has 12 residues. CDR1 is SNHLY, CDR2 FYNNEI, per germline. The CDR3 here is CASSGGRYEQYF. The DNA of the CDR3 is TGTGCCAGCAGTGGAGGTCGCTACGAGCAGTACTTC.

The chain links TRBV7-7 to TRBJ2-1; unclear D gene. Germline V gene sequence: CDR1 SSHAT, CDR2 FNYEAQ (reference sequence). This CDR3 is built from 14 residues. V lost 2 bases, J lost 5 bases, and 10 bases lay in between. The CDR3 sequence: CASSLLPSNNEQFF. As DNA, the CDR3 is TGTGCCAGCAGCTTACTCCCTAGTAACAATGAGCAGTTCTTC.

This clone was picked up one time. The CDR3 region is CASRGLVWETQYF. In DNA, the CDR3 is TGCGCCAGCAGGGGACTAGTTTGGGAGACCCAGTACTTC. This chain links TRBV10-2 with TRBJ2-5; 8 bases align to TRBD2. The CDR3 runs to 13 residues. The germline V gene encodes CDR1 WSHSY and CDR2 SAAADI. Unmatched junction bases numbered 5, after V lost 6 bases and J lost 5 bases.

This chain joins TRBV28 and TRBJ2-5, with a weak D call TRBD2 (7 bases). The germline gives CDR1 MDHEN, CDR2 SYDVKM. This CDR3 has 13 residues. Trimming took off 8 bases at V and 10 bases at J, with 20 bases between the two ends. CDR3 sequence: CASQSGGTGVQYF. CDR3 coding DNA: TGTGCCAGCCAATCGGGGGGCACCGGGGTCCAGTACTTC.

The chain is built from TRBV7-6 and TRBJ2-1, with 11 bases fitting TRBD2. Germline V gives CDR1 SGHVS, CDR2 FNYEAQ. The CDR3 consists of 15 residues. Trimming at V came to 3 bases and at J to 5 bases, leaving 3 bases not matched to a gene. The DNA for the CDR3 is TGTGCCAGCAGCTTTAGCGGGGGGGTTGACAATGAGCAGTTCTTC. As protein: CASSFSGGVDNEQFF.

The rearrangement links TRBV28 to TRBJ2-3, with D possibly TRBD2 on 6 matching bases. The CDR3 consists of 14 residues. Per germline, CDR1 MDHEN and CDR2 SYDVKM. V was pared by 8 bases and J by 2 bases, with 14 bases between. DNA for the CDR3: TGTGCCAGCGGACATAGCGGTAACACAGATACGCAGTATTTT. This gives the protein CASGHSGNTDTQYF.

This chain connects TRBV5-4 to TRBJ2-2, with D hard to call. Trimming stripped 0 bases from V and 3 bases from J, with 6 bases between. The germline gives CDR1 SGHNT, CDR2 YYREEE (reference sequence). This CDR3 comprises 14 residues. The CDR3 sequence is CASSLAGYTGELFF. Here the CDR3 DNA reads TGTGCCAGCAGCTTGGCAGGCTACACCGGGGAGCTGTTTTTT.

V and J are TRBV12-3 or TRBV12-4 and TRBJ2-1; weak D call: TRBD1 (6 bases). This CDR3 is built from 12 residues. Trimming removed 5 bases from V and 6 bases from J, with 8 bases in between. In DNA, the CDR3 is TGTGCCAGCAGTCAAGGGGGCAATGAGCAGTTCTTC. Its protein is CASSQGGNEQFF.

This rearrangement joins TRBV5-1 to TRBJ1-1; the match to TRBD1 covers 11 bases. V shed 5 bases, J shed 5 bases, and the junction held 8 bases outside the gene matches. Germline V gene lookup returns CDR1 SGHRS and CDR2 YFSETQ. CDR3 length equals 15 residues. The CDR3 loop is CASRGQGAWVTEAFF. CDR3 sequence (DNA): TGCGCCAGCAGAGGACAGGGGGCATGGGTGACTGAAGCTTTCTTT.

This chain uses TRBV28 with TRBJ2-1; 9 nucleotides agree with TRBD2. The V segment lost 3 bases and the J segment 7 bases; nucleotides outside the gene matches: 4. The germline V gene has CDR1 MDHEN and CDR2 SYDVKM. CDR3 length equals 14 residues. In DNA, the CDR3 is TGTGCCAGCAGTTTCGCTAGCGGGGTAAATGAGCAGTTCTTC. Protein sequence: CASSFASGVNEQFF.

The chain is built from TRBV7-9 and TRBJ1-2, with 8 bases matching TRBD1. The CDR3 has 14 residues. Per the germline V gene, CDR1 is SEHNR and CDR2 is FQNEAQ (reference sequence). Unmatched junction bases numbered 5, after V lost 6 bases and J lost 2 bases. As DNA, the CDR3 is TGTGCCAGCAGGACCGGGACAGGAAACTATGGCTACACCTTC. Translated: CASRTGTGNYGYTF.

J is TRBJ2-4 and V is TRBV4-1; 11 bases match TRBD2. The V segment lost 0 bases and the J segment 3 bases; nucleotides outside the gene matches: 13. The CDR3 contains 20 residues. CDR1 and CDR2 from the germline V gene are MGHRA and YSYEKL. CDR3 loop: CASSQDQLAGARRDKNIQYF. The CDR3 region has the DNA TGCGCCAGCAGCCAAGATCAACTAGCGGGGGCCCGGAGGGACAAAAACATTCAGTACTTC.

This clone was detected once. The chain has TRBV7-9 and TRBJ1-4; possibly TRBD1 for D (5 bases). This CDR3 contains 14 residues. CDR1 is SEHNR and CDR2 is FQNEAQ in the germline V gene (reference sequence). V dropped 5 bases and J dropped 1 base, with 8 bases sitting between them. CDR3 sequence: CASSTTETNEKLFF. The CDR3 bases are TGTGCCAGCAGCACGACAGAAACTAATGAAAAACTGTTTTTT.

The genes are TRBV19 and TRBJ2-7, with 10 bases that match TRBD1. CDR1 is LNHDA and CDR2 is SQIVND in the germline V gene (reference sequence). The CDR3 totals 14 residues. J lost 5 bases, V lost 5 bases, and 6 bases had no gene match. The CDR3 sequence: CASSPPGTGDEQYF. The CDR3 DNA sequence: TGTGCCAGTAGTCCGCCCGGGACAGGGGACGAGCAGTACTTC.

The chain employs TRBV29-1 and TRBJ2-2; D is uncertain. CDR1 and CDR2 from the germline V gene are SQVTM and ANQGSEA. This CDR3 has 11 amino acids. Deletions cut 4 bases from V and 2 bases from J, with 2 bases between. The CDR3 is CSVANTGELFF. CDR3 sequence (DNA): TGCAGCGTTGCAAACACCGGGGAGCTGTTTTTT.

The chain recombines TRBV18 with TRBJ1-5, with D hard to call. Germline assignment: CDR1 KGHSH and CDR2 LQKENI. The ends were cut back, 4 bases at V and 5 bases at J, with 6 bases in the middle. This CDR3 has 12 residues. CDR3 residues: CASSLSDQPQHF. The DNA of the CDR3 is TGTGCCAGCTCACTTTCCGATCAGCCCCAGCATTTT.

This chain uses TRBV27 with TRBJ1-6; D possibly corresponds to TRBD1 (5 bases). The germline V gene encodes CDR1 MNHEY and CDR2 SMNVEV (reference sequence). V lost 3 bases to trimming and J lost 7 bases, with 10 bases between them. The CDR3 runs 14 residues. The CDR3 sequence: CASSFRAGNSPLHF. The DNA of the CDR3 is TGTGCCAGCAGTTTCAGGGCCGGGAATTCACCCCTCCACTTT.